Listed below are T cell receptor beta chains from one sample, sequenced in a study of T cell repertoires in cytomegalovirus infection. Using its own MiXCR run on the reads, TCRdb lists one record per CDR3 protein. The sample consists of 200,000 to 300,000 distinct CDR3 sequences, 9% to 15% of them appearing once. The source material was PBMCs. All receptors derive from a human donor in good health (CMV status not recorded). Some clones in this sample may be carry-over from other donors' samples. Both conserved end residues are part of each CDR3. Each record gives: clone size, D gene, V gene, J gene, CDR3 DNA, CDR3 protein. D genes are given only for firm matches. The size entry is marked missing in some rows and otherwise reads once, few, many or a size class.

>.|TRBD1|TRBV5-4|TRBJ2-5
TGTGCCAGCAGCTTGGGGGGCGGGACAGGGTACCAAGAGACCCAGTACTTC
CASSLGGGTGYQETQYF
>many|.|TRBV11-2|TRBJ1-6
TGTGCCAGCAGCTTAGAGATCTCACCCCTCCACTTT
CASSLEISPLHF
>many|TRBD2|TRBV5-1|TRBJ2-5
TGCGCCAGCAGCTTGGCCCCTAGCGGGGGGCAAGAGACCCAGTACTTC
CASSLAPSGGQETQYF
>many|.|TRBV12-3/TRBV12-4|TRBJ2-3
TGTGCCAGCAGTTTCAGGGCTACAGATACGCAGTATTTT
CASSFRATDTQYF
>few|TRBD1|TRBV19|TRBJ1-4
TGTGCCAGTAGTTCTCCGGACAGGGTTGGTGAAAAACTGTTTTTT
CASSSPDRVGEKLFF
>.|TRBD1|TRBV11-3|TRBJ1-2
TGTGCCAGCAGCTCCAGGACAGGCTTAGACTATGGCTACACCTTC
CASSSRTGLDYGYTF
>.|TRBD2|TRBV28|TRBJ2-7
TGTGCCAGCAACATAGCGGGAGCGGTAACTGGCGAGCAGTACTTC
CASNIAGAVTGEQYF
>.|.|TRBV7-2|TRBJ1-5
TGTGCCAGCAGCTTAGCGGCGGGGGATCAGCCCCAGCATTTT
CASSLAAGDQPQHF
>many|.|TRBV2|TRBJ2-7
TGTGCCAGCAGGAGGGAGCTCGAGCAGTACTTC
CASRRELEQYF
>many|.|TRBV7-2|TRBJ1-1
TGTGCCAGCAGCTCCCCGCGGGGGGGGGGGCGGGTGACTGAAGCTTTCTTT
CASSSPRGGGRVTEAFF
>many|TRBD2|TRBV4-3|TRBJ2-2
TGCGCCAGCAGCCAGGGGCTAGCGGGAGACTCTCCCGGGGAGCTGTTTTTT
CASSQGLAGDSPGELFF
>many|.|TRBV7-2|TRBJ1-2
TGTGCCAGCAGCTTTGCGAGGGATACGTATGGCTACACCTTC
CASSFARDTYGYTF
>many|TRBD1|TRBV20-1|TRBJ2-7
TGCAGTGCTAGAGATCAGGGCAGGGGGCCCTACGAGCAGTACTTC
CSARDQGRGPYEQYF
>many|.|TRBV5-6|TRBJ2-1
TGTGCCAGCAGCTTGCGCAGGGTTGACAACAATGAGCAGTTCTTC
CASSLRRVDNNEQFF
>few|.|TRBV2|TRBJ2-5
TGTGCCAGCAGCGGAGTGACTAGGGACGGAGGGACCCAGTACTTC
CASSGVTRDGGTQYF
>many|TRBD1|TRBV7-2|TRBJ1-1
TGTGCCAGCAGCTGGGGAACAGGGGTGCTAACTGAAGCTTTCTTT
CASSWGTGVLTEAFF
>few|TRBD2|TRBV6-2/TRBV6-3|TRBJ2-3
TGTGCCACCACTGCCACTAGCGGATATGCCGATACGCAGTATTTT
CATTATSGYADTQYF
>few|TRBD2|TRBV9|TRBJ2-1
TGTGCCAGCAGCGTAGATCCGGGAGGCACCTACAATGAGCAGTTCTTC
CASSVDPGGTYNEQFF
>many|TRBD2|TRBV7-3|TRBJ2-7
TGTGCCAGCAGTCCTCTAGCGGGAGGGAACTACGAGCAGTACTTC
CASSPLAGGNYEQYF
>few|.|TRBV4-3|TRBJ2-1
TGCGCCAGCAGCCAAGGGGGTTGGGAGCAGTTCTTC
CASSQGGWEQFF
>few|TRBD2|TRBV6-2/TRBV6-3|TRBJ2-7
TGTGCCAGCAGACGCAGCGGGAGTGACGAGCAGTACTTC
CASRRSGSDEQYF
>.|TRBD2|TRBV5-4|TRBJ2-3
TGTGCCAGCAGCCAGCAGACTAGCGGGGGGGGAGATACGCAGTATTTT
CASSQQTSGGGDTQYF
>.|.|TRBV19|TRBJ2-5
TGTGCCAGTAGTATTCAGAGCAGCCGGGAGACCCAGTACTTC
CASSIQSSRETQYF
>many|.|TRBV19|TRBJ1-5
TGTGCCAGTATAAGAGGTGTCAATCAGCCCCAGCATTTT
CASIRGVNQPQHF
>many|.|TRBV7-2|TRBJ2-7
TGTGCCAGCAGCTCTATCCAAAGCGCCCAAGGCTACGAGCAGTACTTC
CASSSIQSAQGYEQYF
>.|.|TRBV29-1|TRBJ2-5
TGCAGCGTTGTAGAGGAGACCCAGTACTTC
CSVVEETQYF
>.|.|TRBV20-1|TRBJ2-7
TGCAGTGCTAGTAGAGGGACTTCCTACGAGCAGTACTTC
CSASRGTSYEQYF
>few|.|TRBV6-2/TRBV6-3|TRBJ2-5
TGTGCCAGCTGCAAAGCCTTACCGGGATGGGAGACCCAGTACTTC
CASCKALPGWETQYF
>.|.|TRBV6-6|TRBJ1-6
TGTGCCAGCAGTTACTCGAAAGGAGATTCACCCCTCCACTTT
CASSYSKGDSPLHF
>many|.|TRBV7-2|TRBJ2-7
TGTGCCAGCAGCCCAGGACAGAGGGGCGGGGAGCAGTACTTC
CASSPGQRGGEQYF
>many|.|TRBV4-1|TRBJ1-2
TGCGCCAGCAGCCAAGATGTTGAATTCGCCTATGGCTACACCTTC
CASSQDVEFAYGYTF
>.|TRBD1|TRBV28|TRBJ2-3
TGTGCCAGCAGGGGTCACAGGGGGATAAAGACAGATACGCAGTATTTT
CASRGHRGIKTDTQYF
>.|TRBD1|TRBV12-3/TRBV12-4|TRBJ1-1
TGTGCCAGCAGTTTCGAAGGACAGGGGATCACTGAAGCTTTCTTT
CASSFEGQGITEAFF
>few|.|TRBV4-3|TRBJ2-1
TGCGCCAGCAGCCAAAAAGATCTAGGAATCTTC
CASSQKDLGIF
>.|.|TRBV2|TRBJ2-5
TGTGCCAGCAGTGAAGGACAGGCCATCCAAGAGACCCAGTACTTC
CASSEGQAIQETQYF
>many|TRBD1|TRBV5-1|TRBJ1-5
TGCGCCAGCAGCTTGGTCCCGACAGACAGGGACAATCAGCCCCAGCATTTT
CASSLVPTDRDNQPQHF
>.|TRBD1|TRBV7-4|TRBJ1-2
TGTGCCAGCAGTTCCCGACAGGGCGACTATGGCTACACCTTC
CASSSRQGDYGYTF
>many|TRBD1|TRBV19|TRBJ2-1
TGTGCCAGTAGTCAAGACAGGGTAGGTGAGCAGTTCTTC
CASSQDRVGEQFF
>many|TRBD2|TRBV7-3|TRBJ2-3
TGTGCCAGCAGCGAAACTAGCGGGAGGCTTACGCAGTATTTT
CASSETSGRLTQYF
>many|.|TRBV7-3|TRBJ2-4
TGTGCCAGCAGTTCTGACGGAGTAGCCATTCAGTACTTC
CASSSDGVAIQYF
>many|.|TRBV18|TRBJ1-5
TGTGCCAGCTCACGAACGCAAGGGGGAAATCAGCCCCAGCATTTT
CASSRTQGGNQPQHF
>.|.|TRBV12-3/TRBV12-4|TRBJ1-6
TGTGCCAGCAGTTTCAAGCCATTAGCTTCACCCCTCCACTTT
CASSFKPLASPLHF
>.|.|TRBV9|TRBJ1-3
TGTGCCAGCAGCGTAGAGGGTTTGCTTCCGTCTGGAAACACCATATATTTT
CASSVEGLLPSGNTIYF
>.|.|TRBV25-1|TRBJ2-7
TGTGCCAGCAGTGAATTTGGGTTGAGCTCCTACGAGCAGTACTTC
CASSEFGLSSYEQYF
>many|.|TRBV12-5|TRBJ2-7
TGTGCTAGTGCCCTCGGCGGGGTTCGCTACGAGCAGTACTTC
CASALGGVRYEQYF
>many|.|TRBV7-8|TRBJ2-6
TGTGCCAGCAGCTTAGAAACTGGGGCCAACGTCCTGACTTTC
CASSLETGANVLTF
>.|.|TRBV6-5|TRBJ1-1
TGTGCCAGCAGCTCTGGGACGACAGGAGCTTTCTTT
CASSSGTTGAFF
>few|.|TRBV11-2|TRBJ1-1
TGTGCCAGCAGCCGGGGGGCTGAAGCTTTCTTT
CASSRGAEAFF
>many|TRBD1|TRBV7-9|TRBJ2-5
TGTGCCAGCAGCTTAAGGACAGGGGTTCAAGAGACCCAGTACTTC
CASSLRTGVQETQYF
>many|.|TRBV6-1|TRBJ1-1
TGTGCCAGCAGTGCCTTGTCAGGACGGACGAACACTGAAGCTTTCTTT
CASSALSGRTNTEAFF